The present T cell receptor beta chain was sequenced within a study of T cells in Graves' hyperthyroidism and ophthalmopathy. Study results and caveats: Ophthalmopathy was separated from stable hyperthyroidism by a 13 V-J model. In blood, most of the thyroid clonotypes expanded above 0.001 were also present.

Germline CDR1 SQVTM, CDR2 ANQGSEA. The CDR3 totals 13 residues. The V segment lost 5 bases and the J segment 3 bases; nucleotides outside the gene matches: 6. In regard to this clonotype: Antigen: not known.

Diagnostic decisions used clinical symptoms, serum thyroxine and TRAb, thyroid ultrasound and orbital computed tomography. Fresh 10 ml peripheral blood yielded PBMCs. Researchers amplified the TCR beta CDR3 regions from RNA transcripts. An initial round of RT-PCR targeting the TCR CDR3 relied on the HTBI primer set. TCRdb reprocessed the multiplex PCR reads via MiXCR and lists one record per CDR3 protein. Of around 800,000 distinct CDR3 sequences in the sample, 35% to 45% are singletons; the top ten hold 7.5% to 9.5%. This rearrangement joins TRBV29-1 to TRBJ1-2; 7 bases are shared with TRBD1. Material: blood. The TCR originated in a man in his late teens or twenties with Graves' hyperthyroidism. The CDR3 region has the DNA TGCAGCGTTACAGGGGATGGCTACTATGGCTACACCTTC. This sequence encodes CSVTGDGYYGYTF.